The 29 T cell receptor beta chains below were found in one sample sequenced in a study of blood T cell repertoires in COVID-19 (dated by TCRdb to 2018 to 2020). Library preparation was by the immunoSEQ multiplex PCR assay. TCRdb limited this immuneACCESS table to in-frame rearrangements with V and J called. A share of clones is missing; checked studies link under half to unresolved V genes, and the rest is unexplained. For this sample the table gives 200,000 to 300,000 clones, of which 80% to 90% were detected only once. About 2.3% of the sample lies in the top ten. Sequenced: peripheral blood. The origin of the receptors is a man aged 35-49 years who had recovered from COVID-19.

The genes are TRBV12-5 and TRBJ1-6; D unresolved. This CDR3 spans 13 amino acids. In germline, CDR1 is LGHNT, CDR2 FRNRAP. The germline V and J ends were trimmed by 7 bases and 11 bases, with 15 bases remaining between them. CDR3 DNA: TGTGCTAGTGCCGTATTCGCGGGTACACCCCTCCACTTT. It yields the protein CASAVFAGTPLHF.

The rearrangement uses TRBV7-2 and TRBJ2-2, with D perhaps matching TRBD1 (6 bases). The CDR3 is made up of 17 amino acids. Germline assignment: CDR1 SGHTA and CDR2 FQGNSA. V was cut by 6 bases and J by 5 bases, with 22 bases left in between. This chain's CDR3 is CASSPNRADLLTGELFF. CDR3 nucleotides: TGTGCCAGCAGTCCAAACAGGGCAGACCTCTTGACCGGGGAGCTGTTTTTT.

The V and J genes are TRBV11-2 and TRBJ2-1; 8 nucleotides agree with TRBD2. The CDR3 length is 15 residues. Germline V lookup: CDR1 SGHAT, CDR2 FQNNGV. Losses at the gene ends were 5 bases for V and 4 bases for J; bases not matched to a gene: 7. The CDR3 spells CASSTRLAGYNEQFF. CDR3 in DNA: TGTGCCAGCAGCACGCGGCTAGCGGGTTACAATGAGCAGTTCTTC.

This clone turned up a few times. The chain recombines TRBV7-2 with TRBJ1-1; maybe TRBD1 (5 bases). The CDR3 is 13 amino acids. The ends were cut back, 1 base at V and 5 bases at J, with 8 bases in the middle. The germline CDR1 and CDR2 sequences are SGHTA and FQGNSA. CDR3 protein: CASSLVTETEAFF. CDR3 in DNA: TGTGCCAGCAGCTTAGTGACAGAGACTGAAGCTTTCTTT.

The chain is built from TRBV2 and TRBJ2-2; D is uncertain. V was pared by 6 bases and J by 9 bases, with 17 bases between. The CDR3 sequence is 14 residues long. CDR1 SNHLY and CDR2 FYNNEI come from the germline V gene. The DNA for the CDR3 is TGTGCCAGCAGGGCGACTGCGGAGCCCCGGGAGCTGTTTTTT. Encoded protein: CASRATAEPRELFF. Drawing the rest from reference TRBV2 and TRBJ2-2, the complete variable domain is EPEVTQTPSHQVTQMGQEVILRCVPISNHLYFYWYRQILGQKVEFLVSFYNNEISEKSEIFDDQFSVERPDGSNFTLKIRSTKLEDSAMYFCASRATAEPRELFFGEGSRLTVL.

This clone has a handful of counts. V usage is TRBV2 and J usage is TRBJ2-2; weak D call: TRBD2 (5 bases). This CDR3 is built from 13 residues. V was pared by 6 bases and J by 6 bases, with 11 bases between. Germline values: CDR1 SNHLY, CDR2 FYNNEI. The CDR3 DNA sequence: TGTGCCAGCAGCTGGGAGAAGGCCGGGGAGCTGTTTTTT. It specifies CASSWEKAGELFF.

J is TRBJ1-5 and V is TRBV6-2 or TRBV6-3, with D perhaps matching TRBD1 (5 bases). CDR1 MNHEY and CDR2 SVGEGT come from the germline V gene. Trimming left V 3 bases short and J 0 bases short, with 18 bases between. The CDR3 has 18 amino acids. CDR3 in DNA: TGTGCCAGCAGTTATCCCGCCAGGGAGGTAGGTAGCAATCAGCCCCAGCATTTT. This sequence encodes CASSYPAREVGSNQPQHF.

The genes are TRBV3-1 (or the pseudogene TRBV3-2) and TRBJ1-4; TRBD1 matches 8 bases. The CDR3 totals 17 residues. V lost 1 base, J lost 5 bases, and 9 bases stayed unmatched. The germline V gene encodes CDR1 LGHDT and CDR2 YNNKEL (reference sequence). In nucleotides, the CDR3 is TGTGCCAGCAGCCAAGGGTGGGCAGGGGGCTTGAATGAAAAACTGTTTTTT. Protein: CASSQGWAGGLNEKLFF.

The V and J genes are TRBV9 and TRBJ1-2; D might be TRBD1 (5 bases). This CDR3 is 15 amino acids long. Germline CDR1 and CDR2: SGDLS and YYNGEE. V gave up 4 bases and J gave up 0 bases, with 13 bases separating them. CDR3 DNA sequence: TGTGCCAGCAGCCCCCGCGACAGAGCTAACTATGGCTACACCTTC. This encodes CASSPRDRANYGYTF.

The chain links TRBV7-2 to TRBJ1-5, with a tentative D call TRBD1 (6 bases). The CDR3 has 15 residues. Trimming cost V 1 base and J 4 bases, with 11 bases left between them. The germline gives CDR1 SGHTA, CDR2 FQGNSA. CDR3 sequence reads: CASSLVVGANQPQHF. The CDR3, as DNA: TGTGCCAGCAGCTTAGTTGTGGGGGCAAATCAGCCCCAGCATTTT.

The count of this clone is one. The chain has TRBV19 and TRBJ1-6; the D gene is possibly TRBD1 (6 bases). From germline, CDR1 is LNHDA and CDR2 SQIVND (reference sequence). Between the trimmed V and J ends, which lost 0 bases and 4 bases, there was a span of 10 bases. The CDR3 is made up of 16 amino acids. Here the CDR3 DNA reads TGTGCCAGTAGTATAGAAGGTGGACAGTATAATTCACCCCTCCACTTT. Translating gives CASSIEGGQYNSPLHF.

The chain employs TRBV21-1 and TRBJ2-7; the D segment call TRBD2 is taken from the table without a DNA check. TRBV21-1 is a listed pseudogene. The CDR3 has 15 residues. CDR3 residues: CASSNLGRGDYEQYF. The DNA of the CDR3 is TGTGCCAGCAGCAATCTCGGACGGGGAGATTACGAGCAGTACTTC.

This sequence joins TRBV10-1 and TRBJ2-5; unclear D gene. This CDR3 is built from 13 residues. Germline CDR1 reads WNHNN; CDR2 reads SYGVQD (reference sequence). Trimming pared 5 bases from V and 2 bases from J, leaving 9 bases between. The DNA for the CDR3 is TGCGCCAGCAGTAGTGGGCCTCAAGAGACCCAGTACTTC. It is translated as CASSSGPQETQYF.

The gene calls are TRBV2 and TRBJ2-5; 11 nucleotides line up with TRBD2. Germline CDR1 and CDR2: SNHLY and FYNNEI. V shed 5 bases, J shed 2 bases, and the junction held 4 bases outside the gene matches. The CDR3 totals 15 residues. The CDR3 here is CASSQLAGGQETQYF. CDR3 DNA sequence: TGTGCCAGCAGTCAGCTAGCGGGGGGTCAAGAGACCCAGTACTTC.

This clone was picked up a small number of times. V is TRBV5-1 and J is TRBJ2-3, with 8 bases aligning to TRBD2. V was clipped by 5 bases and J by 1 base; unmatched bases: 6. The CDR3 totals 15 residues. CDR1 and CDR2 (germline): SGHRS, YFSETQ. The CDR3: CASSEGAGGTDTQYF. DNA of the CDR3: TGCGCCAGCAGTGAGGGAGCGGGAGGCACAGATACGCAGTATTTT.

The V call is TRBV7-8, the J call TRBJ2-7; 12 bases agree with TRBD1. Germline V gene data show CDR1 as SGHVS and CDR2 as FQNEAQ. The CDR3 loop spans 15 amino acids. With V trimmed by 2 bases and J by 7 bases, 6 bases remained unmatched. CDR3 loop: CASSLRDRGRNEQYF. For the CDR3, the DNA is TGTGCCAGCAGCTTACGGGACAGGGGGCGCAATGAGCAGTACTTC. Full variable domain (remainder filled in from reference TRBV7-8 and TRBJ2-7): GAGVSQSPRYKVAKRGQDVALRCDPISGHVSLFWYQQALGQGPEFLTYFQNEAQLDKSGLPSDRFFAERPEGSVSTLKIQRTQQEDSAVYLCASSLRDRGRNEQYFGPGTRLTVT.

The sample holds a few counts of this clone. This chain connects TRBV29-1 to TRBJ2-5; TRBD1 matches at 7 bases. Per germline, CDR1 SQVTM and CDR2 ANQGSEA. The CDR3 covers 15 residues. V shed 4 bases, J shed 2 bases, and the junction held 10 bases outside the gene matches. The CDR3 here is CSVAQGTGIQETQYF. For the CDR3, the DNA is TGCAGCGTTGCACAGGGGACGGGAATACAAGAGACCCAGTACTTC.

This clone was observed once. CDR3 protein: CASRRPAGSQETQYF. The CDR3 DNA follows: TGTGCCAGCAGGCGCCCAGCGGGCAGCCAAGAGACCCAGTACTTC. The genes are TRBV6-5 and TRBJ2-5; a possible D gene is TRBD2 (6 bases). Trimming removed 6 bases from V and 1 base from J, with 15 bases in between. Germline V gene data show CDR1 as MNHEY and CDR2 as SVGAGI. The CDR3 extends over 15 amino acids.

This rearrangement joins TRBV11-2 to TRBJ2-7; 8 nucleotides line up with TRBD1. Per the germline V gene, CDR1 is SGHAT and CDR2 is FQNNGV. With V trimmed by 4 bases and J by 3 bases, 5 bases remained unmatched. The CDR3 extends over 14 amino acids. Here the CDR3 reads CASSYGTGSYEQYF. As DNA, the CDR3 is TGTGCCAGCAGCTATGGGACAGGAAGCTACGAGCAGTACTTC.

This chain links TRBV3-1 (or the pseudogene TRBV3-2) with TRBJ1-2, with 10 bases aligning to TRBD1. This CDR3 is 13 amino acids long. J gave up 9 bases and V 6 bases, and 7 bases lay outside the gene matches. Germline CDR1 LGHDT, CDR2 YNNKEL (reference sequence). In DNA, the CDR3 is TGTGCCAGCAGAGAGACAGGGGGCATTAGCTACACCTTC. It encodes CASRETGGISYTF.

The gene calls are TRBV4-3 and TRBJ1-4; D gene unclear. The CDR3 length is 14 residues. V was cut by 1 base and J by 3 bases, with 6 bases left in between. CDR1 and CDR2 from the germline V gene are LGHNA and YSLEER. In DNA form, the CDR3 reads TGCGCCAGCAGCCAAGCAACGGCTAATGAAAAACTGTTTTTT. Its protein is CASSQATANEKLFF.

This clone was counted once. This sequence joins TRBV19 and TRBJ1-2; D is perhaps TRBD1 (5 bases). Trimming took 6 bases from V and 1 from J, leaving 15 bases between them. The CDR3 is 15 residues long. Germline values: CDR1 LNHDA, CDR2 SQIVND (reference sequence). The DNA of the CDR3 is TGTGCCAGTAGGAGTCCCGGGACTTTTAACTATGGCTACACCTTC. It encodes CASRSPGTFNYGYTF.

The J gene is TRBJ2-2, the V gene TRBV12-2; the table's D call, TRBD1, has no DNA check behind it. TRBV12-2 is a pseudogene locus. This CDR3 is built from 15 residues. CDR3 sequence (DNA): TGTGCAAGTCGCTTAGAACCCAGGCTCGTCGGGGAGCTGTTTTTT. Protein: CASRLEPRLVGELFF.

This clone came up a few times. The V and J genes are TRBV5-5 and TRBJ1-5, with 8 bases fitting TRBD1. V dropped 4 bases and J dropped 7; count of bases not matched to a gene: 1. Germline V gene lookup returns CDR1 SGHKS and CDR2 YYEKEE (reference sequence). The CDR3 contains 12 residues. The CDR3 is CASSRDRQPQHF. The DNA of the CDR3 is TGTGCCAGCAGCAGGGACAGGCAGCCCCAGCATTTT.

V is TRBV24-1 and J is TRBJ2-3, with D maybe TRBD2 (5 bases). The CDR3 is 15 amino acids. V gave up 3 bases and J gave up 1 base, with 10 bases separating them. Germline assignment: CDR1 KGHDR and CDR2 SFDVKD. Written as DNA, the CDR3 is TGTGCCACCAGTGATATTACTAGTGGCACAGATACGCAGTATTTT. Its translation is CATSDITSGTDTQYF.

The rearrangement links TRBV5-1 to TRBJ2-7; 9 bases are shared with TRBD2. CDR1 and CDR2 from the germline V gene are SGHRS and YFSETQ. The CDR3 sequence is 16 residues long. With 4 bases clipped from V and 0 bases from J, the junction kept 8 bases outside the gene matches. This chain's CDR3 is CASSPGRTSASYEQYF. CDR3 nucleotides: TGCGCCAGCAGCCCCGGTCGGACTAGCGCCTCCTACGAGCAGTACTTC.

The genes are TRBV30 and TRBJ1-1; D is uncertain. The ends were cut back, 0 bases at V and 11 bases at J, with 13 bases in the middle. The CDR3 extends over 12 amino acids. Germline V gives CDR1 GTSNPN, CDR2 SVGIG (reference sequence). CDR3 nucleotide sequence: TGTGCCTGGAGTGTACTGAGGGAGGAGGCTTTCTTT. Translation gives CAWSVLREEAFF.

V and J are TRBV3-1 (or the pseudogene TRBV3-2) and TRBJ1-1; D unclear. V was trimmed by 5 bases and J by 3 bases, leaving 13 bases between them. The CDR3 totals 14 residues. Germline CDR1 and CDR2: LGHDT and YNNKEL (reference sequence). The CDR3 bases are TGTGCCAGCAGCTACCTCCGGAGCGACACTGAAGCTTTCTTT. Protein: CASSYLRSDTEAFF.

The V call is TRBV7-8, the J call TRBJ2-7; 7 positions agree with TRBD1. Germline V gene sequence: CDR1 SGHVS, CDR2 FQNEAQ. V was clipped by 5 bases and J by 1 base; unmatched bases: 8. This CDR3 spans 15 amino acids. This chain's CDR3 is CASSPGTVSSYEQYF. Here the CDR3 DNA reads TGTGCCAGCAGCCCAGGGACAGTTTCATCCTACGAGCAGTACTTC.